The 30 T cell receptor beta chains reported below all come from one sample, sequenced in a study of blood T cell repertoires in COVID-19. This table comes from immunoSEQ multiplex PCR, and its TCRdb copy is limited to in-frame clones, with some not included. The sample lists some 450,000 clones, roughly 89% seen once, with around 0.92% in the top ten. The sequenced material came from peripheral blood. All receptors come from a man younger than 30 with COVID-19, enrolled during active disease.

The DNA of the CDR3 is TGTGCCAGTAGTATAGCGGACAGGGGTTACGAGCAGTACTTC. Protein: CASSIADRGYEQYF. The chain combines TRBV19 with TRBJ2-7, with 9 bases lining up with TRBD1. Germline V lookup: CDR1 LNHDA, CDR2 SQIVND (reference sequence). The length of the CDR3 is 14 residues. Losses at the gene ends were 1 base for V and 4 bases for J; bases not matched to a gene: 2. The complete variable domain, with remaining parts taken from reference TRBV19 and TRBJ2-7, reads DGGITQSPKYLFRKEGQNVTLSCEQNLNHDAMYWYRQDPGQGLRLIYYSQIVNDFQKGDIAEGYSVSREKKESFPLTVTSAQKNPTAFYLCASSIADRGYEQYFGPGTRLTVT.

The chain couples TRBV19 to TRBJ2-4; 10 nucleotides line up with TRBD1. This CDR3 is built from 14 residues. Germline loops: CDR1 LNHDA, CDR2 SQIVND (reference sequence). After removal of 3 bases from V and 7 bases from J, the junction contained 3 bases not matched to a gene. The CDR3: CASSISGQGNIQYF. The CDR3 coding sequence is TGTGCCAGTAGTATCTCGGGACAGGGGAACATTCAGTACTTC.

This chain connects TRBV19 to TRBJ2-2; no firm D call. Germline values: CDR1 LNHDA, CDR2 SQIVND (reference sequence). This CDR3 region has 14 residues. The V end was cut by 6 bases, the J end by 6 bases, with 14 bases between. CDR3 DNA: TGTGCCAGTAGGCAGAGTCTAGGCCCCGGGGAGCTGTTTTTT. As protein: CASRQSLGPGELFF.

The J gene is TRBJ2-5, the V gene TRBV11-1, with D possibly matching TRBD2 (5 bases). Germline lookup yields CDR1 SGHAT and CDR2 FQDESV (reference sequence). Trimming took off 4 bases at V and 1 base at J, with 10 bases between the two ends. The CDR3 contains 14 residues. The CDR3 DNA is TGTGCCAGCAGCTCTCTCGGACTCCAAGAGACCCAGTACTTC. Protein: CASSSLGLQETQYF. Variable domain in full (rest from reference TRBV11-1 and TRBJ2-5): EAEVAQSPRYKITEKSQAVAFWCDPISGHATLYWYRQILGQGPELLVQFQDESVVDDSQLPKDRFSAERLKGVDSTLKIQPAELGDSAMYLCASSSLGLQETQYFGPGTRLLVL.

This clone has just a few counts. The chain links TRBV18 to TRBJ2-2; D unresolved. The germline V gene encodes CDR1 KGHSH and CDR2 LQKENI. This CDR3 spans 15 amino acids. The V end lost 2 bases, the J end lost 5 bases, and 12 bases lay between the germline ends. The CDR3 loop reads CASSPGSVRTGELFF. DNA of the CDR3: TGTGCCAGCTCACCAGGAAGCGTACGGACCGGGGAGCTGTTTTTT.

The chain is built from TRBV11-2 and TRBJ1-3; D is unresolved. Looked up from germline, CDR1 is SGHAT and CDR2 is FQNNGV. Trimming stripped 5 bases from V and 4 bases from J, with 9 bases between. This CDR3 spans 13 amino acids. The CDR3 is CASSPQRGNTIYF. DNA for the CDR3: TGTGCCAGCAGCCCGCAGAGGGGAAACACCATATATTTT.

The chain employs TRBV10-2 and TRBJ2-3; 8 bases line up with TRBD2. J lost 3 bases, V lost 9 bases, and 14 bases had no gene match. CDR1 and CDR2 from the germline V gene are WSHSY and SAAADI. The CDR3 covers 16 residues. CDR3 nucleotide sequence: TGCGCCAGTACCGCCGGGCGGGTAGCGGGGACAGATACGCAGTATTTT. Translation: CASTAGRVAGTDTQYF.

This clone was recorded only once. The gene calls are TRBV6-5 and TRBJ2-1; the D gene is possibly TRBD1 (6 bases). The germline CDR1 and CDR2 sequences are MNHEY and SVGAGI. This CDR3 contains 14 residues. Trimming removed 6 bases at V and 5 bases at J, with 14 bases between. The CDR3, as DNA: TGTGCCAGCAGCCAAAGGGACACAAACAATGAGCAGTTCTTC. This encodes CASSQRDTNNEQFF.

V usage is TRBV5-6 and J usage is TRBJ1-2; 9 bases match TRBD1. Germline V gene data show CDR1 as SGHDT and CDR2 as YYEEEE. CDR3 length: 14 amino acids. With V trimmed by 4 bases and J by 4 bases, 5 bases remained unmatched. The CDR3 spells CASSPGQGIYGYTF. The CDR3 DNA follows: TGTGCCAGCAGCCCGGGACAGGGAATCTATGGCTACACCTTC. The whole variable domain, remainder taken from reference TRBV5-6 and TRBJ1-2, is DAGVTQSPTHLIKTRGQQVTLRCSPKSGHDTVSWYQQALGQGPQFIFQYYEEEERQRGNFPDRFSGHQFPNYSSELNVNALLLGDSALYLCASSPGQGIYGYTFGSGTRLTVV.

This sequence joins TRBV2 and TRBJ1-4; the match to TRBD1 covers 9 bases. The V gene end was trimmed by 6 bases and the J gene end by 8 bases; junction bases not matched to a gene: 7. Germline CDR1 reads SNHLY; CDR2 reads FYNNEI. This CDR3 is built from 14 residues. The CDR3 nucleotides read TGTGCCAGCAGCTCGGACAGGGGAAAGGAAAAACTGTTTTTT. It encodes CASSSDRGKEKLFF.

This clone was detected once. The J gene is TRBJ2-5, the V gene TRBV2; D might be TRBD1 (6 bases). The CDR3 spans 13 residues. Germline CDR1 and CDR2: SNHLY and FYNNEI. V lost 7 bases, J lost 1 base, and 10 bases lay in between. CDR3 coding DNA: TGTGCCAGCAATGGACAGCTCCAAGAGACCCAGTACTTC. It translates to CASNGQLQETQYF.

The gene calls are TRBV6-5 and TRBJ2-2, with D unclear. This CDR3 comprises 13 residues. From germline, CDR1 is MNHEY and CDR2 SVGAGI. Trimming left V 6 bases short and J 5 bases short, with 10 bases between. CDR3 DNA sequence: TGTGCCAGCAGATTAAGAGTAACCGGGGAGCTGTTTTTT. This codes for CASRLRVTGELFF.

The chain joins TRBV6-1 to TRBJ1-1; TRBD1 aligns across 7 bases. CDR3 length: 15 residues. Germline trimming cut 2 bases from V and 1 base from J; bases unmatched to any gene: 4. The germline V gene encodes CDR1 MNHNS and CDR2 SASEGT. The CDR3 loop is CASSELDRRNTEAFF. CDR3 nucleotides: TGTGCCAGCAGTGAATTGGACAGGCGGAACACTGAAGCTTTCTTT.

This clone has only one observation. The V gene is TRBV18, the J gene TRBJ2-5; TRBD2 agrees at 9 bases. J gave up 5 bases and V 1 base, and 8 bases lay outside the gene matches. Germline V gene sequence: CDR1 KGHSH, CDR2 LQKENI. This CDR3 spans 16 amino acids. The CDR3, as DNA: TGTGCCAGCTCACCACGGGATAGGACTAGCGCGGAGACCCAGTACTTC. It translates to CASSPRDRTSAETQYF.

The chain has TRBV5-1 and TRBJ2-5; D is possibly TRBD1 (5 bases). CDR3 size: 14 residues. Germline CDR1 SGHRS, CDR2 YFSETQ. V was pared by 4 bases and J by 5 bases, with 15 bases between. The CDR3 DNA is TGCGCCAGCAGCGTTGACAGTACCGGTGAGACCCAGTACTTC. This translates into CASSVDSTGETQYF.

The chain is built from TRBV14 and TRBJ2-7; the D gene is possibly TRBD1 (6 bases). Trimming removed 2 bases from V and 4 bases from J, with 15 bases in between. The germline V gene encodes CDR1 SGHDN and CDR2 FVKESK. This CDR3 comprises 15 residues. This CDR3 is CASSQNRVPPYEQYF. The CDR3 DNA is TGTGCCAGCAGCCAAAACAGGGTTCCACCGTACGAGCAGTACTTC.

The chain employs TRBV25-1 and TRBJ1-5; tentatively, D is TRBD1 (6 bases). This CDR3 is 15 amino acids long. Deletions cut 1 base from V and 4 bases from J, with 11 bases between. Germline V gene data show CDR1 as MGHDK and CDR2 as SYGVNS. This chain's CDR3 is CASSESGQPNQPQHF. As DNA, the CDR3 is TGTGCCAGCAGTGAATCGGGACAACCTAATCAGCCCCAGCATTTT.

V is TRBV20-1 and J is TRBJ1-3, with D unresolved. Between the trimmed V and J ends, which lost 3 bases and 1 base, there was a span of 7 bases. The CDR3 runs 13 residues. Germline CDR1 is DFQATT and CDR2 is SNEGSKA (reference sequence). The CDR3 region is CSASQTSGNTIYF. The CDR3 coding sequence is TGCAGTGCTAGTCAAACATCTGGAAACACCATATATTTT.

This chain uses TRBV10-2 with TRBJ2-2; maybe TRBD1 (6 bases). CDR1 is WSHSY, CDR2 SAAADI, per germline. The V end lost 7 bases, the J end lost 2 bases, and 17 bases lay between the germline ends. The CDR3 extends over 16 amino acids. The DNA of the CDR3 is TGCGCCAGCAAACTCGTAGGGGGAATCAACACCGGGGAGCTGTTTTTT. Encoded protein: CASKLVGGINTGELFF.

In this sample, this clone turned up a few times. V usage is TRBV3-1 (or the pseudogene TRBV3-2) and J usage is TRBJ1-2, with 12 bases identical to TRBD1. J was trimmed by 7 bases and V by 6 bases; bases with no gene match: 9. Germline-derived CDR1 and CDR2 are LGHDT and YNNKEL (reference sequence). This CDR3 is 15 amino acids long. The CDR3 bases are TGTGCCAGCAGAAACTGGGACAGGGGGCGAGGTGGCTACACCTTC. It encodes CASRNWDRGRGGYTF.

The chain couples TRBV30 to TRBJ2-1; 14 bases line up with TRBD2. The V segment lost 5 bases and the J segment 0 bases; nucleotides outside the gene matches: 9. This CDR3 is built from 18 residues. Germline CDR1 GTSNPN, CDR2 SVGIG (reference sequence). CDR3 residues: CAWGEGLAGVRSYNEQFF. CDR3 DNA sequence: TGTGCCTGGGGGGAGGGACTAGCGGGAGTTCGCTCCTACAATGAGCAGTTCTTC.

The chain has TRBV4-1 and TRBJ2-7; TRBD1 matches 10 bases. Per germline, CDR1 MGHRA and CDR2 YSYEKL. The CDR3 loop spans 15 amino acids. The ends lost 2 bases at V and 2 bases at J; junction bases unmatched: 3. The CDR3 reads CASSQSGQGPYEQYF. The CDR3 DNA reads TGCGCCAGCAGCCAATCGGGACAGGGGCCCTACGAGCAGTACTTC.

The J gene is TRBJ2-1, the V gene TRBV5-1, with a weak D call TRBD2 (6 bases). The germline V gene encodes CDR1 SGHRS and CDR2 YFSETQ. The V end lost 4 bases, the J end lost 9 bases, and 17 bases lay between the germline ends. This CDR3 is built from 14 residues. The CDR3 here is CASSLLTSSFEQFF. CDR3 bases: TGCGCCAGCAGCCTACTGACTAGTTCTTTTGAGCAGTTCTTC.

This chain joins TRBV13 and TRBJ1-5; D gene unclear. CDR3 length: 13 amino acids. The germline V and J ends were trimmed by 5 bases and 5 bases, with 10 bases remaining between them. CDR1 PRHDT and CDR2 FYEKMQ come from the germline V gene (reference sequence). CDR3 region: CASSPGPYQPQHF. The DNA of the CDR3 is TGTGCCAGCAGCCCAGGTCCATATCAGCCCCAGCATTTT.

This clone was picked up one time. V is TRBV7-9 and J is TRBJ2-5; 16 bases are a match to TRBD2. After removal of 5 bases from V and 1 base from J, the junction contained 7 bases not matched to a gene. The CDR3 runs to 18 residues. The V gene's germline CDR1 is SEHNR and CDR2 FQNEAQ (reference sequence). The CDR3 region has the DNA TGTGCCAGCAGCGATCCGGGACTAGCGGGGGGGAGCCAAGAGACCCAGTACTTC. Its translation is CASSDPGLAGGSQETQYF.

This chain joins TRBV6-1 and TRBJ2-1, with 14 bases matching TRBD2. CDR1 is MNHNS, CDR2 SASEGT, per germline. The length of the CDR3 is 17 residues. The trim removed 2 bases at V and 9 bases at J, leaving 9 bases unmatched. The CDR3 DNA is TGTGCCAGCAGTGAAAGGGTAGGGACTAGCGGGAGACGTGAGCAGTTCTTC. This gives the protein CASSERVGTSGRREQFF.

The V call is TRBV18, the J call TRBJ2-7, with 8 bases matching TRBD1. Germline CDR1 is KGHSH and CDR2 is LQKENI. V lost 6 bases and J lost 5; bases outside the gene matches: 3. The length of the CDR3 is 12 residues. The CDR3 sequence: CASSYRGDEQYF. CDR3 DNA sequence: TGTGCCAGCTCTTACAGGGGGGACGAGCAGTACTTC.

The rearrangement joins TRBV18 to TRBJ2-5; 8 nucleotides match TRBD2. Germline loops: CDR1 KGHSH, CDR2 LQKENI. Trimming at V came to 4 bases and at J to 4 bases, leaving 5 bases not matched to a gene. The CDR3 totals 14 residues. The CDR3 is CASSRQSGRETQYF. The CDR3 DNA reads as TGTGCCAGCTCACGACAAAGCGGGAGAGAGACCCAGTACTTC. The entire variable domain, with the rest obtained from reference TRBV18 and TRBJ2-5, is as follows: NAGVMQNPRHLVRRRGQEARLRCSPMKGHSHVYWYRQLPEEGLKFMVYLQKENIIDESGMPKERFSAEFPKEGPSILRIQQVVRGDSAAYFCASSRQSGRETQYFGPGTRLLVL.

This sequence joins TRBV15 and TRBJ2-3; D gene unclear. CDR3 length: 17 residues. In germline, CDR1 is LNHNV, CDR2 YYDKDF (reference sequence). V was shortened by 0 bases and J by 0 bases, with 13 bases between the two germline ends. DNA of the CDR3: TGTGCCACCAGCAGAGATCTAAAAACAGTTAGCACAGATACGCAGTATTTT. Its protein product is CATSRDLKTVSTDTQYF.

The chain links TRBV24-1 to TRBJ2-2; TRBD1 matches at 9 bases. The CDR3 is 17 residues long. Germline V CDR1 and CDR2: KGHDR, SFDVKD. The trim removed 0 bases at V and 0 bases at J, leaving 1 base unmatched. CDR3: CATSDLGQGSNTGELFF. CDR3 bases: TGTGCCACCAGTGATTTGGGACAGGGGTCGAACACCGGGGAGCTGTTTTTT.